A selection of T cell receptor beta chains follows, all from one sample in a study of cytomegalovirus exposure and HLA in healthy donors. Assay used: immunoSEQ multiplex PCR; TCRdb lists only in-frame clones, some missing. The sample lists roughly 150,000 clones, more than 70% occurring once. The sample comprised PBMCs. The origin of the receptors is a man aged 25 to 40 in good health and CMV-seropositive. The CDR3 runs from the conserved cysteine through the conserved F or W. The D gene is left open where the match is weak. Only some rows state a clone size, as once, few, many or a class for expanded clones.

>-|TRBV5-1|TRBD1|TRBJ2-1
TGCGCCAGCAGCTTGACGGGACAGGCTCACAATGAGCAGTTCTTC
CASSLTGQAHNEQFF
>-|TRBV6-1|TRBD2|TRBJ2-5
TGTGCCAGCGAGACTAGCGGGGGGGAGACCCAGTACTTC
CASETSGGETQYF
>-|TRBV5-1|-|TRBJ2-3
TGCGCCAGCAGCTTGGGACAGACCACAGATACGCAGTATTTT
CASSLGQTTDTQYF
>-|TRBV19|TRBD1|TRBJ2-3
TGTGCCAGTAGGGACTTGACAGGGGATACGCAGTATTTT
CASRDLTGDTQYF
>-|TRBV29-1|-|TRBJ1-4
TGCAGCGTTAGCGGGTTTAGAGGTAATGAAAAACTGTTTTTT
CSVSGFRGNEKLFF
>-|TRBV2|TRBD2|TRBJ2-7
TGTGCCAGCCTTGGGGCGGGAGCGGGAGAGAACTACGAGCAGTACTTC
CASLGAGAGENYEQYF
>few|TRBV19|-|TRBJ1-6
TGTGCCAGTAGTATAGGTCTACCCGATTCACCCCTCCACTTT
CASSIGLPDSPLHF
>-|TRBV5-1|-|TRBJ1-5
TGCGCCAGCAGCTTGGACCCAGCATGGGGACAACAGCCCCAGCATTTT
CASSLDPAWGQQPQHF
>once|TRBV28|TRBD1|TRBJ2-1
TGTGCCAGCAGCCGGGACAGGGGCGAAGGAGAGCAGTTCTTC
CASSRDRGEGEQFF
>-|TRBV20-1|-|TRBJ1-2
TGCAGTGCTAGGGACAGCTATGGCTACACCTTC
CSARDSYGYTF
>-|TRBV5-4|TRBD1|TRBJ1-1
TGTGCCAGCAGCCGGTCTGGGACAGGGTATTGGGACACTGAAGCTTTCTTT
CASSRSGTGYWDTEAFF
>-|TRBV27|-|TRBJ2-7
TGTGCCAGCAGTTTCCGCAGGGGCTCCTACGAGCAGTACTTC
CASSFRRGSYEQYF
>-|TRBV2|-|TRBJ1-3
TGTGCCAGCAGTGAAGCCCCAGGTTACTCTGGAAACACCATATATTTT
CASSEAPGYSGNTIYF
>-|TRBV4-2|TRBD1|TRBJ2-3
TGTGCCAGCAGCCAAGAAGAGGGAACAGGGGCAGATACGCAGTATTTT
CASSQEEGTGADTQYF
>-|TRBV10-1|TRBD1|TRBJ1-6
TGCGCCAGCCCGACAGGGGCTAGAAATTCACCCCTCCACTTT
CASPTGARNSPLHF
>-|TRBV4-3|-|TRBJ1-3
TGCGCCAGCGCGAGAGAGGTCTCTGGAAACACCATATATTTT
CASAREVSGNTIYF
>-|TRBV28|-|TRBJ1-1
TGTGCCAGCACCATAGTCGCGGATACTATGAACACTGAAGCTTTCTTT
CASTIVADTMNTEAFF
>-|TRBV7-8|-|TRBJ2-5
TGTGCCAGCAGCTTAGCGCAAAGATCAGGGACCCAGTACTTC
CASSLAQRSGTQYF
>-|TRBV6-5|-|TRBJ1-2
TGTGCCAGCAGCCCGGAGGGTAACTATGGCTACACCTTC
CASSPEGNYGYTF
>-|TRBV18|TRBD1|TRBJ2-5
TGTGCCAGCTCACCAATGACGGACAGGGCGGAGTACTTC
CASSPMTDRAEYF
>-|TRBV9|TRBD2|TRBJ2-3
TGTGCCAGCAGCCCACGACTAGCGGGAGCCACAGATACGCAGTATTTT
CASSPRLAGATDTQYF
>-|TRBV5-1|-|TRBJ1-1
TGCGCCAGCAGCATACAGCGGGAGAACACTGAAGCTTTCTTT
CASSIQRENTEAFF
>-|TRBV2|-|TRBJ1-2
TGTGCCAGCAGCCCCTTGCGGGGAGGGAACTATGGCTACACCTTC
CASSPLRGGNYGYTF
>few|TRBV2|-|TRBJ1-4
TGTGCCAGCAGTGCTGAAAGGGGATTTGAAAAACTGTTTTTT
CASSAERGFEKLFF
>-|TRBV7-9|TRBD1|TRBJ2-5
TGTGCCAGCAGTCCCGACAGGGCCAAAGAGACCCAGTACTTC
CASSPDRAKETQYF
>-|TRBV27|TRBD1|TRBJ2-2
TGTGCCAGCAGACAGGGGGCTGAAACCGGGGAGCTGTTTTTT
CASRQGAETGELFF
>once|TRBV4-3|TRBD2|TRBJ2-7
TGCGCCAGCAGCCAAGTCTGGCGGGGGGTGAGCGAGCAGTACTTC
CASSQVWRGVSEQYF
>-|TRBV7-3|TRBD2|TRBJ2-7
TGTGCCAGCAGCCCCGGACTAGCGGGCATCTACGAGCAGTACTTC
CASSPGLAGIYEQYF
>-|TRBV6-1|-|TRBJ2-2
TGTGCCAGCATAAAGGAGAGGGACACCGGGGAGCTGTTTTTT
CASIKERDTGELFF
>-|TRBV11-1|-|TRBJ2-2
TGTGCCAGCAGCGTGATCGGGACTCAGAACACCGGGGAGCTGTTTTTT
CASSVIGTQNTGELFF
>-|TRBV6-1|TRBD1|TRBJ2-7
TGTGCCAGCAGTGCAAGGACAGGGCTAGTCTACGAGCAGTACTTC
CASSARTGLVYEQYF
>-|TRBV6-5|-|TRBJ2-7
TGTGCCAGCAGCTTAGACAGGAGTACGAACTACGAGCAGTACTTC
CASSLDRSTNYEQYF
>-|TRBV4-3|-|TRBJ2-5
TGCGCCAGCAGCCAAGGAATGAGAGACCAAGAGACCCAGTACTTC
CASSQGMRDQETQYF
>-|TRBV30|TRBD1|TRBJ1-2
TGTGCCTGGGGTAGACAGGGGGGACCTCCCACCTTC
CAWGRQGGPPTF
>-|TRBV7-9|TRBD2|TRBJ2-7
TGTGCCAGCAGCTTTCTTTTCAGGGAGGGAGGCTCCTACGAGCAGTACTTC
CASSFLFREGGSYEQYF
>-|TRBV28|-|TRBJ1-1
TGTGCCAGTGCGGAATTGGGCGGAGGGAACACTGAAGCTTTCTTT
CASAELGGGNTEAFF
>-|TRBV28|TRBD1|TRBJ1-5
TGTGCCAGCAGTATCCAGACAGGGTCTACGGATTTT
CASSIQTGSTDF
>-|TRBV5-5|TRBD1|TRBJ2-2
TGTGCCAGCAGCTTCGCCGGGACAGGGGGTCTTGGGGCCGGGGAGCTGTTTTTT
CASSFAGTGGLGAGELFF
>-|TRBV4-1|TRBD2|TRBJ2-7
TGCGCCAGCAGCCAAGTGGCTAGCGGGACGCGAGAGGAGCAGTACTTC
CASSQVASGTREEQYF
>-|TRBV11-3|TRBD1|TRBJ1-2
TGTGCCAGCAGCTTAGTAGAGACAGGGACCCATAACTATGGCTACACCTTC
CASSLVETGTHNYGYTF
>-|TRBV5-3|-|TRBJ1-6
TGTGCCAGAAGCTTGTTAGTCGGTACAGGCTTAGTTAGCTCCTATAATTCACCCCTCCACTTT
CARSLLVGTGLVSSYNSPLHF
>once|TRBV7-2|TRBD1|TRBJ2-1
TGTGCCAGCAGCTACGGGACAGGGGTATACAATGAGCAGTTCTTC
CASSYGTGVYNEQFF
>-|TRBV30|-|TRBJ2-7
TGTGCCTGGAGTGTACACGGGTTCTACGAGCAGTACTTC
CAWSVHGFYEQYF